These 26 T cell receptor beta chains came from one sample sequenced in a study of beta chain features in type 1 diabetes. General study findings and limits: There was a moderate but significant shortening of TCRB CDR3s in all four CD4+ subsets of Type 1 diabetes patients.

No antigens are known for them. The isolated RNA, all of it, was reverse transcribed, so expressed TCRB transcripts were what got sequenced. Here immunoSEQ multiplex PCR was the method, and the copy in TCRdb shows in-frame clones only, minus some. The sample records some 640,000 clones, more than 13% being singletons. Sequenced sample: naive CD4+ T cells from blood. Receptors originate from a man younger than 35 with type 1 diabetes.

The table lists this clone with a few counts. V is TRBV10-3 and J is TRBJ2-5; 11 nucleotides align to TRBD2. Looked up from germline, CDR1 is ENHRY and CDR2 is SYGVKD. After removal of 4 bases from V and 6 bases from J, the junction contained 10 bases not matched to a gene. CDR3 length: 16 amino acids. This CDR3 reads CAISGGLAGLNKTQYF. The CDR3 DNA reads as TGTGCCATCAGTGGTGGACTAGCGGGTCTGAACAAGACCCAGTACTTC.

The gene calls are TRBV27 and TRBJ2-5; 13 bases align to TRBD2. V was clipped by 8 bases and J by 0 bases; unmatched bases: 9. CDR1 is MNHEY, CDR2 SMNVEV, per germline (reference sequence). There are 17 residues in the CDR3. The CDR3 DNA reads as TGTGCCAGCCGCCGACTAGCGGGGGGAAGGGACCAAGAGACCCAGTACTTC. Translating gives CASRRLAGGRDQETQYF.

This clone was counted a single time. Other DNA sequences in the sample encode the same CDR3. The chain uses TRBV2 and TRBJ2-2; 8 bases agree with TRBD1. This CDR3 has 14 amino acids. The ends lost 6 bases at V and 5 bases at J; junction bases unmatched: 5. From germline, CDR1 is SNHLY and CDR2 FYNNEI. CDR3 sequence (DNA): TGTGCCAGCAGCGCAAGACAGGGGACCGGGGAGCTGTTTTTT. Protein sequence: CASSARQGTGELFF.

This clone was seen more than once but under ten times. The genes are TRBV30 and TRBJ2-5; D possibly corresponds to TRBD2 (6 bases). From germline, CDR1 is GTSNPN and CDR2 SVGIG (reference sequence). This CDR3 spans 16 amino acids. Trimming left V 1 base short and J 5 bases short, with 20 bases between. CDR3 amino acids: CAWSGLGGMRRETQYF. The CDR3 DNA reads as TGTGCCTGGAGTGGACTAGGAGGGATGAGGAGGGAGACCCAGTACTTC. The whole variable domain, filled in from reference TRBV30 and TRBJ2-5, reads SQTIHQWPATLVQPVGSPLSLECTVEGTSNPNLYWYRQAAGRGLQLLFYSVGIGQISSEVPQNLSASRPQDRQFILSSKKLLLSDSGFYLCAWSGLGGMRRETQYFGPGTRLLVL.

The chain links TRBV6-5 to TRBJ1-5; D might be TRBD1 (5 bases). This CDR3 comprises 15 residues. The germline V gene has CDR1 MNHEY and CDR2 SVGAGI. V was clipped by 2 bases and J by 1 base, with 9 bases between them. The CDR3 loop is CASSYKEGSNQPQHF. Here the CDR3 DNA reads TGTGCCAGCAGTTACAAAGAGGGGAGCAATCAGCCCCAGCATTTT.

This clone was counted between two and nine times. As DNA, the CDR3 is TGTGCCAGCAGCTTGGGAGGGGGAGCCGGGGAGCTGTTTTTT. Protein product: CASSLGGGAGELFF. The chain employs TRBV7-2 and TRBJ2-2; D might be TRBD2 (7 bases). This CDR3 has 14 amino acids. V lost 3 bases to trimming and J lost 6 bases, with 11 bases between them. Per the germline V gene, CDR1 is SGHTA and CDR2 is FQGNSA.

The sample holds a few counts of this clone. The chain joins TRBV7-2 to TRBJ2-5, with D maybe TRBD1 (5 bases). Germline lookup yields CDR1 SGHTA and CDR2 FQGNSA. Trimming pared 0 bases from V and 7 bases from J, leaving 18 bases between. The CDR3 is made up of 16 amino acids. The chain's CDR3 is CASSLASQAPTATQYF. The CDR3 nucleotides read TGTGCCAGCAGCTTAGCGTCCCAGGCCCCGACAGCGACCCAGTACTTC.

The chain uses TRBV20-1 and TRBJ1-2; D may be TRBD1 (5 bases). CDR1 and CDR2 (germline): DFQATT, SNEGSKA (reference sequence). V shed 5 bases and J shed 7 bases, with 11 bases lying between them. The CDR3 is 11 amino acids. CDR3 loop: CSAPGTAGYTF. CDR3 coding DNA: TGCAGTGCTCCAGGGACCGCTGGCTACACCTTC.

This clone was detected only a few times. This CDR3 reads CATSRGMGTKNIQYF. CDR3 sequence (DNA): TGTGCCACCAGCAGAGGGATGGGGACCAAAAACATTCAGTACTTC. The gene calls are TRBV15 and TRBJ2-4; D unresolved. This CDR3 contains 15 residues. The germline V gene encodes CDR1 LNHNV and CDR2 YYDKDF (reference sequence). V was trimmed by 1 base and J by 2 bases, leaving 9 bases between them.

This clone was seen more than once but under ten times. CDR3 loop: CASSLALAGGQDTQYF. The CDR3 DNA follows: TGTGCCAGCAGCTTGGCACTAGCGGGAGGGCAAGATACGCAGTATTTT. The chain carries TRBV5-4 and TRBJ2-3; 13 bases align to TRBD2. V trimming: 0 bases; J trimming: 5 bases; junction bases outside the gene matches: 3. The CDR3 length is 16 residues. Germline V gene sequence: CDR1 SGHNT, CDR2 YYREEE (reference sequence).

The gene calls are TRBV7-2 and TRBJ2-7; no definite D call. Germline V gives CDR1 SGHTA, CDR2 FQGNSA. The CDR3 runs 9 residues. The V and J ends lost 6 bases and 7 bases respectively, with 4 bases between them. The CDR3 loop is CASSREQYF. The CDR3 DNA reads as TGTGCCAGCAGTAGGGAGCAGTACTTC.

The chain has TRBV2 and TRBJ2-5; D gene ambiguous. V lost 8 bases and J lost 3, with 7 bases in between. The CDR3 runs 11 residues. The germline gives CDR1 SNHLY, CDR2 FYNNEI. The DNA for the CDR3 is TGTGCCAGCCGGAAGGAAGAGACCCAGTACTTC. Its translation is CASRKEETQYF.

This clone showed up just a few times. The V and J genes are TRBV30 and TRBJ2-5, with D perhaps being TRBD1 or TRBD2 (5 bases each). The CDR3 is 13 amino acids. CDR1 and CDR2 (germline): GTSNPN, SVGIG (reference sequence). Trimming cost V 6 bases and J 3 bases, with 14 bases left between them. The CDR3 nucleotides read TGTGCCTGTTCTAGGGGAGTGGAAGAGACCCAGTACTTC. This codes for CACSRGVEETQYF.

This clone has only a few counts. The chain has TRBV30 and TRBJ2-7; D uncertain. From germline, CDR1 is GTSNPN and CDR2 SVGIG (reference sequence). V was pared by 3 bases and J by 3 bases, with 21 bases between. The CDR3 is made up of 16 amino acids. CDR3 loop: CAWSPSGVAPFYEQYF. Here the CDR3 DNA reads TGTGCCTGGAGCCCTAGTGGCGTGGCACCATTCTACGAGCAGTACTTC.

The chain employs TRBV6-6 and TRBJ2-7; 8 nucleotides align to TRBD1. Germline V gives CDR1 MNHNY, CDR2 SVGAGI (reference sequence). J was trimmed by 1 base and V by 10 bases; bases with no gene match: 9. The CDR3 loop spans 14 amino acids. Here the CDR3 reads CATRSGTGSYEQYF. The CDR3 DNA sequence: TGTGCCACCCGGTCCGGGACAGGATCCTACGAGCAGTACTTC.

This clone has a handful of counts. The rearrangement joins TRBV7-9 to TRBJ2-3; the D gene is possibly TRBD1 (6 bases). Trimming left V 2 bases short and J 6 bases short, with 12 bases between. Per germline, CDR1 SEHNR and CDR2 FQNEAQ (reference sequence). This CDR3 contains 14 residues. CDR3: CASSLQQGSDTQYF. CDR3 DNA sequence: TGTGCCAGCAGCTTACAACAGGGTTCGGATACGCAGTATTTT.

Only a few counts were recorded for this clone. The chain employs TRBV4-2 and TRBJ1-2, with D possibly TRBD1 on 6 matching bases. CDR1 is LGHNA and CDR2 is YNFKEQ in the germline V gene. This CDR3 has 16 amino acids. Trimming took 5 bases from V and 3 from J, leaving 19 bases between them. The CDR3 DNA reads TGTGCCAGCAGCGACAATCTCTCGGGGGCGGACTATGGCTACACCTTC. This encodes CASSDNLSGADYGYTF.

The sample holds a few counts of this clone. The CDR3 DNA reads as TGTGCCAGCAGCTTAGCGATAGGGCTGGAGACCCAGTACTTC. This codes for CASSLAIGLETQYF. V and J are TRBV7-2 and TRBJ2-5; D unresolved. The CDR3 covers 14 residues. The V gene lost 0 bases and the J gene lost 5 bases, with 10 bases spanning the gap. The germline V gene encodes CDR1 SGHTA and CDR2 FQGNSA.

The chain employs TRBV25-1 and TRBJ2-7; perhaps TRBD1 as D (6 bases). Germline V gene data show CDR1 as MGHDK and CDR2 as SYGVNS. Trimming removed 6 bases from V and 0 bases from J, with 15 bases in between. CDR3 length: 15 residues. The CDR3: CASREQGTTSYEQYF. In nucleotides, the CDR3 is TGTGCCAGCAGGGAACAGGGTACGACCTCCTACGAGCAGTACTTC.

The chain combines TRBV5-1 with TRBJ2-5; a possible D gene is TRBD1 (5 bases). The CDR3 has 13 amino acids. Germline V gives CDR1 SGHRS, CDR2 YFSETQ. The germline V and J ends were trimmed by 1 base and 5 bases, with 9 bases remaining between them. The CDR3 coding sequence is TGCGCCAGCAGCTTGAAGGGGTCGGAGACCCAGTACTTC. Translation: CASSLKGSETQYF.

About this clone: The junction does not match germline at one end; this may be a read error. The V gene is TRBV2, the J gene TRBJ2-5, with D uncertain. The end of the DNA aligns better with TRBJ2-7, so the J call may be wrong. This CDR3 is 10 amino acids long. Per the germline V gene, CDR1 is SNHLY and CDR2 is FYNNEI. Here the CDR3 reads CTSSIFEQYF. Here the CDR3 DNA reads TGTACCAGCAGCATCTTCGAGCAGTACTTC.

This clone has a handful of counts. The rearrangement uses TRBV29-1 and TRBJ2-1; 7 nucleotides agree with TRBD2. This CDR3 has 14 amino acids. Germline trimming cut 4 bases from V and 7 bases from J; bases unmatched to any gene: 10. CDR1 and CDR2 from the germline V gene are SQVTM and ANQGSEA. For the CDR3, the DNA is TGCAGCGTTGTGGGGGGGTCCACTGCTAATGAGCAGTTCTTC. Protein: CSVVGGSTANEQFF.

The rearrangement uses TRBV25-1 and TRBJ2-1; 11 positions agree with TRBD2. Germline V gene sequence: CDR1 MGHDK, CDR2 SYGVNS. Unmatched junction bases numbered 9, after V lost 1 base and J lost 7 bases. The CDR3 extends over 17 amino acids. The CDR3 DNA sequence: TGTGCCAGCAGTGAATCCCAACTAGCGGGAGTATGGAATGAGCAGTTCTTC. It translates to CASSESQLAGVWNEQFF.

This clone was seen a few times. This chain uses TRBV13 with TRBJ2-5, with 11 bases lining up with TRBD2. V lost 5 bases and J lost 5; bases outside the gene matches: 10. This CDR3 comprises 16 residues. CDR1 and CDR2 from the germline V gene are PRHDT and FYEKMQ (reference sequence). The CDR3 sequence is CASSHTTSGAGETQYF. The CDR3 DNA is TGTGCCAGCAGCCACACGACTAGCGGGGCTGGGGAGACCCAGTACTTC.

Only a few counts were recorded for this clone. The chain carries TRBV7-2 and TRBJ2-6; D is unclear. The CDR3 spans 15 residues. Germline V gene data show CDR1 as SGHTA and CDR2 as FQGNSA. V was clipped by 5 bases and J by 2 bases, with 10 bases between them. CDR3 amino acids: CASSPSLAGANVLTF. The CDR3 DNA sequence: TGTGCCAGCAGCCCCTCTTTAGCTGGGGCCAACGTCCTGACTTTC.

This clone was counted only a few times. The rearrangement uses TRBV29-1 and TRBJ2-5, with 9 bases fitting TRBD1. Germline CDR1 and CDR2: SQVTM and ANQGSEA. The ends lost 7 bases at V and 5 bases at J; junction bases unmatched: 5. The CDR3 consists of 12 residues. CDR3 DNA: TGCAGCGCCCTAGGACAGGGGGAGACCCAGTACTTC. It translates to CSALGQGETQYF. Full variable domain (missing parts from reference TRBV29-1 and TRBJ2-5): SAVISQKPSRDICQRGTSLTIQCQVDSQVTMMFWYRQQPGQSLTLIATANQGSEATYESGFVIDKFPISRPNLTFSTLTVSNMSPEDSSIYLCSALGQGETQYFGPGTRLLVL.